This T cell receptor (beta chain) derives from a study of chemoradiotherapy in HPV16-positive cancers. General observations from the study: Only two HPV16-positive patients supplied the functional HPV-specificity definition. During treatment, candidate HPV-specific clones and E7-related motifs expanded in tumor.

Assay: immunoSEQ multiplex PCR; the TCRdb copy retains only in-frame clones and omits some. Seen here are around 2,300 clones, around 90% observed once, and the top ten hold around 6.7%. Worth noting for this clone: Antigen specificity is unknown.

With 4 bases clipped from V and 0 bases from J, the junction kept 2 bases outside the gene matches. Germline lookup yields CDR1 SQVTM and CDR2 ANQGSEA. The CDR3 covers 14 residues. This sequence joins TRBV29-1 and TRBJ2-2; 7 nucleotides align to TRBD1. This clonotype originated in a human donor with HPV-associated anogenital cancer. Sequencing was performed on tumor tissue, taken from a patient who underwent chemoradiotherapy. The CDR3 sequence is CSVGQGANTGELFF. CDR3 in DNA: TGCAGCGTTGGACAGGGCGCGAACACCGGGGAGCTGTTTTTT.